This TCR beta chain was sequenced for a study of regulatory T cells in long-lasting Graves disease. Turning to the study itself: Under 3 months of antithyroid drugs had been taken by newly diagnosed Graves' patients.

CDR1 is MNHNS and CDR2 is SASEGT in the germline V gene. V shed 5 bases, J shed 6 bases, and the junction held 8 bases outside the gene matches. The CDR3 spans 15 residues. There are many counts of this clonotype. Its specificity is unknown. Time point noted: newly diagnosed GD, antithyroid drugs for less than 3 months. Preparation of the TCR library used RNA extracted from PBMCs. iRepertoire HTBI primers and Arm-PCR of CDR3 regions built TCR beta libraries. TCRdb analysed the multiplex PCR reads with MiXCR anew, one entry per CDR3 protein. This sample has roughly 350,000 distinct CDR3 sequences, with about a sixth found just once. Whole-study findings and limits: Persistent disease preferred TRBV28, TRBJ1-2 and TRBJ2-5.

The sample was also reused in another study, on T cells in Graves' hyperthyroidism and ophthalmopathy. Per that paper: In the first-round RT-PCR of the TCR CDR3, the HTBI primer set was used. Among clonotypes expanded in thyroid above 0.001, most were also found in blood.

V usage is TRBV6-1 and J usage is TRBJ2-3; the match to TRBD2 covers 10 bases. The specimen comprised peripheral blood mononuclear cells (PBMCs), sampled at new diagnosis, from a patient treated with antithyroid drugs. This receptor was obtained from a man between 35 and 55 years old with Graves disease. As DNA, the CDR3 is TGTGCCAGCAGTCCCCCCGCTAGCGGGGGCGATACGCAGTATTTT. Translating gives CASSPPASGGDTQYF.